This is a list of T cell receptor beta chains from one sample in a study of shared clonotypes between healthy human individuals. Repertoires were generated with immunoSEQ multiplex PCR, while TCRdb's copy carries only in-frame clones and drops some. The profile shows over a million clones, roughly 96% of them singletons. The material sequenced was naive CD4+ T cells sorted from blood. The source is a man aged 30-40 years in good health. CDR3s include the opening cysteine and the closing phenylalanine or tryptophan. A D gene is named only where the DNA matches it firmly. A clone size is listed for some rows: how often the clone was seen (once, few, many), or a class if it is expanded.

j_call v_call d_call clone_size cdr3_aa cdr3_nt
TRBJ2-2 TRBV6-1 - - CASQLTPDTGELFF TGTGCCAGCCAACTGACCCCGGACACCGGGGAGCTGTTTTTT
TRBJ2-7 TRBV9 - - CASSVVAESSYEQYF TGTGCCAGCAGCGTAGTAGCAGAGTCGTCCTACGAGCAGTACTTC
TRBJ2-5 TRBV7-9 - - CASSPSQETQYF TGTGCCAGCAGCCCCTCGCAAGAGACCCAGTACTTC
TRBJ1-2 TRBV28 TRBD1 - CASATQGNYGYTF TGTGCCAGCGCTACACAGGGGAACTATGGCTACACCTTC
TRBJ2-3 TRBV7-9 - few CASSFWRGWSTDTQYF TGTGCCAGCAGCTTTTGGAGGGGTTGGAGCACAGATACGCAGTATTTT
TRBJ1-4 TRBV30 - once CAWSGHGRNEKLFF TGTGCCTGGAGTGGACATGGAAGAAATGAAAAACTGTTTTTT
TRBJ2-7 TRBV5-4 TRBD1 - CASSSGARTGHSYEQYF TGTGCCAGCAGCTCCGGGGCACGGACAGGTCACTCCTACGAGCAGTACTTC
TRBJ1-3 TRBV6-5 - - CASRLSPLGNTIYF TGTGCCAGCAGACTAAGCCCCTTGGGAAACACCATATATTTT
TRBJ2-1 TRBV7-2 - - CASSLKPSSTYNEQFF TGTGCCAGCAGCTTAAAGCCTAGCTCTACCTACAATGAGCAGTTCTTC
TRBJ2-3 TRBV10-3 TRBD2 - CAISVWREEEDTQYF TGTGCCATCAGTGTATGGCGGGAGGAAGAAGATACGCAGTATTTT
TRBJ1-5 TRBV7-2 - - CASSFTVRGGNQPQHF TGTGCCAGCAGCTTTACGGTCAGGGGTGGCAATCAGCCCCAGCATTTT
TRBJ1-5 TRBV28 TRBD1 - CASSWDSFNQPQHF TGTGCCAGCAGTTGGGACAGTTTTAATCAGCCCCAGCATTTT
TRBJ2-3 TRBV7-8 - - CASTPGGWSTDTQYF TGTGCCAGCACCCCAGGTGGGTGGAGCACAGATACGCAGTATTTT
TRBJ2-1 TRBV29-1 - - CSEAPLGSYNEQFF TGCAGCGAGGCCCCTCTCGGCTCCTACAATGAGCAGTTCTTC
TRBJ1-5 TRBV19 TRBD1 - CASSTTGTDQPQHF TGTGCCAGTAGTACGACAGGGACCGATCAGCCCCAGCATTTT
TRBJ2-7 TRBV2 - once CASQSRGTSYEQYF TGTGCCAGCCAGAGTCGCGGCACCTCCTACGAGCAGTACTTC
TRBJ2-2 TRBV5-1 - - CASAAASYTGELFF TGCGCCAGCGCCGCCGCTTCCTACACCGGGGAGCTGTTTTTT
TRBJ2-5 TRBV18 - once CASSPRIGETQYF TGTGCCAGCTCACCACGGATAGGAGAGACCCAGTACTTC
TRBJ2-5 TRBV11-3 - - CASSLAGEWETQYF TGTGCCAGCAGCTTAGCGGGAGAATGGGAGACCCAGTACTTC
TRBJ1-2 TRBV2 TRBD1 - CASKRGGVGYTF TGTGCCAGCAAGCGAGGGGGCGTTGGCTACACCTTC